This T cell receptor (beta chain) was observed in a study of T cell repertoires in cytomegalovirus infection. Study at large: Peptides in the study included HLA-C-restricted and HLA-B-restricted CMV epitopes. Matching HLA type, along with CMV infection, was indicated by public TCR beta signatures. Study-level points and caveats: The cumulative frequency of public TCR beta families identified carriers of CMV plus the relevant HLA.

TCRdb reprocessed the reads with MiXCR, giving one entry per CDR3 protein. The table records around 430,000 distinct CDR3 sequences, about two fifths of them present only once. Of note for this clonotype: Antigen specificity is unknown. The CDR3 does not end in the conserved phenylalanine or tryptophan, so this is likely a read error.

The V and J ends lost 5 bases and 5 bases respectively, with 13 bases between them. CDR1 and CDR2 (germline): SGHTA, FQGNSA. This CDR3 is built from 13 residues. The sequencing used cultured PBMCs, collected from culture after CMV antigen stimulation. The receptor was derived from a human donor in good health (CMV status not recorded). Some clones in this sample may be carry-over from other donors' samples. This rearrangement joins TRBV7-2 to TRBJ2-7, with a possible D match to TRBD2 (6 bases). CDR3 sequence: CASSPNAGHEQYC. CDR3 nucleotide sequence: TGTGCCAGCAGCCCAAACGCGGGGCACGAGCAGTACTGC.